What follows are 6 T cell receptor beta chains derived from one specimen sequenced in a study of technical replicates of blood from several donors. Here immunoSEQ multiplex PCR was the method, and the copy in TCRdb shows in-frame clones only, minus some. The data contain fewer than 100,000 clones, around 97% of them singletons. The specimen was T cells isolated from PBMCs. Source of these receptors: a human donor in good health.

This clone was seen only once. This chain connects TRBV19 to TRBJ2-4, with a weak D call TRBD2 (5 bases). The germline V gene encodes CDR1 LNHDA and CDR2 SQIVND (reference sequence). CDR3 length: 15 amino acids. V was shortened by 7 bases and J by 1 base, with 14 bases between the two germline ends. The CDR3 bases are TGTGCCAGTACCATGGAGGTTCGGGCCAAAAACATTCAGTACTTC. Its protein is CASTMEVRAKNIQYF.

CDR3 region: CASSPGQFYEQYF. As DNA, the CDR3 is TGTGCCAGCAGCCCGGGACAGTTCTACGAGCAGTACTTC. The chain is built from TRBV11-2 and TRBJ2-7; 7 bases match TRBD1. Germline CDR1 SGHAT, CDR2 FQNNGV. The CDR3 loop spans 13 amino acids. V dropped 5 bases and J dropped 3; count of bases not matched to a gene: 4.

V usage is TRBV19 and J usage is TRBJ2-1, with TRBD2 matching over 11 bases. Germline CDR1 and CDR2: LNHDA and SQIVND (reference sequence). The CDR3 consists of 14 residues. The V segment lost 2 bases and the J segment 10 bases; nucleotides outside the gene matches: 4. The CDR3 DNA reads TGTGCCAGTAGTATAAGTACTAGCGGGAGAGAGCAGTTCTTC. Protein sequence: CASSISTSGREQFF. Supplemented by reference TRBV19 and TRBJ2-1, the full variable domain reads DGGITQSPKYLFRKEGQNVTLSCEQNLNHDAMYWYRQDPGQGLRLIYYSQIVNDFQKGDIAEGYSVSREKKESFPLTVTSAQKNPTAFYLCASSISTSGREQFFGPGTRLTVL.

This clone appeared a single time. In DNA, the CDR3 is TGTGCCACCAAAGGGACAGTAAGCAATCAGCCCCAGCATTTT. Its protein product is CATKGTVSNQPQHF. This rearrangement joins TRBV15 to TRBJ1-5; 7 bases are a match to TRBD1. The CDR3 runs to 14 residues. The V and J ends lost 7 bases and 1 base, in that order; junction bases with no gene match: 4. CDR1 and CDR2 (germline): LNHNV, YYDKDF (reference sequence).

The chain employs TRBV2 and TRBJ2-2, with TRBD2 identical over 13 bases. The CDR3 is 17 amino acids. CDR1 and CDR2 (germline): SNHLY, FYNNEI. Losses at the gene ends were 7 bases for V and 6 bases for J; bases not matched to a gene: 11. CDR3 coding DNA: TGTGCCAGCAAGGGGACTAGCGGGGTGTCTCCCGCCGGGGAGCTGTTTTTT. This gives the protein CASKGTSGVSPAGELFF.

The V call is TRBV6-1, the J call TRBJ2-4, with D perhaps TRBD1 (8 bases). From germline, CDR1 is MNHNS and CDR2 SASEGT. The CDR3 spans 19 residues. Trimming stripped 2 bases from V and 3 bases from J, with 23 bases between. The chain's CDR3 is CASSESAVQGEGYKNIQYF. The CDR3 nucleotides are TGTGCCAGCAGTGAATCTGCGGTACAGGGGGAGGGGTACAAAAACATTCAGTACTTC.